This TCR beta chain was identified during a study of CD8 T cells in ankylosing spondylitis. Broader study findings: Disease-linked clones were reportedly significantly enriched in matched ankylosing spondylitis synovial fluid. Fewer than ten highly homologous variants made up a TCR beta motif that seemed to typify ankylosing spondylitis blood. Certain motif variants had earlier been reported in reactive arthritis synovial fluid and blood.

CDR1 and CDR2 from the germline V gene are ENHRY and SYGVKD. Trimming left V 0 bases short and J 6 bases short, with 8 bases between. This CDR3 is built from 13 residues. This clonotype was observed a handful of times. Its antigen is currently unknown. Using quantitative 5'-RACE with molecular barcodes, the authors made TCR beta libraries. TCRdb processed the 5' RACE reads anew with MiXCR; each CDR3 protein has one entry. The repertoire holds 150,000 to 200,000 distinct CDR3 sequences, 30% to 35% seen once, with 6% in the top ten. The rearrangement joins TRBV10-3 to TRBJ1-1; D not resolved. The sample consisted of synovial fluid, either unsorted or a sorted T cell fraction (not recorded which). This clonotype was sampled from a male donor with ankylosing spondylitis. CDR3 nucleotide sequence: TGTGCCATCAGTGAGTCGGCGGAAGCTGAAGCTTTCTTT. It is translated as CAISESAEAEAFF.